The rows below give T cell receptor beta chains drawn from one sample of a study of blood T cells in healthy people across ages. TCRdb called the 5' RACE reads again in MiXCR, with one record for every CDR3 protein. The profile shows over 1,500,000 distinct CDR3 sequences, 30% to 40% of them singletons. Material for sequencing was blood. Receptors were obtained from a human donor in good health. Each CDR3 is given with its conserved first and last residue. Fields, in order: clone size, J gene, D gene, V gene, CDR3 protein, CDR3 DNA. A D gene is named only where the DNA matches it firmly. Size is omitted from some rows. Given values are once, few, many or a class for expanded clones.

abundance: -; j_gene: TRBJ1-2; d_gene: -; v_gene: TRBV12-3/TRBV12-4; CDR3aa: CASGLSPGKGGYTF; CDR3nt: TGTGCCAGCGGTTTAAGCCCGGGAAAGGGGGGCTACACCTTC
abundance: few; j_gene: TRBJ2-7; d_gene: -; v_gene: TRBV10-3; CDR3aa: CAIGEYEQYF; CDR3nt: TGTGCCATCGGGGAGTACGAGCAGTACTTC
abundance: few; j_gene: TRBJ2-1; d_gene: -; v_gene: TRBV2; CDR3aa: CASSEGGNEQFF; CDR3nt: TGTGCCAGCAGTGAAGGGGGTAATGAGCAGTTCTTC
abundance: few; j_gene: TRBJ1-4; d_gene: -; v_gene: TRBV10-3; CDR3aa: CAISDGYEKLFF; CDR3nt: TGTGCCATCAGTGATGGGTATGAAAAACTGTTTTTT
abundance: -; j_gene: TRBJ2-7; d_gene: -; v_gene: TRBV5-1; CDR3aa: CASSLGWESSYEQYF; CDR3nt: TGCGCCAGCAGCTTGGGTTGGGAGAGCTCCTACGAGCAGTACTTC
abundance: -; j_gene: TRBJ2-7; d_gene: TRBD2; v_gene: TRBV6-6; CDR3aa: CATSERLAGPSSYEQYF; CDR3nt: TGTGCCACCTCTGAGCGACTAGCGGGGCCTAGCTCCTACGAGCAGTACTTC
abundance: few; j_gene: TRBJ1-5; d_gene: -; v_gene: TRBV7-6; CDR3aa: CASSPSPLPSQPQHF; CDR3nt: TGTGCCAGCAGCCCAAGCCCCCTCCCCAGTCAGCCCCAGCATTTT
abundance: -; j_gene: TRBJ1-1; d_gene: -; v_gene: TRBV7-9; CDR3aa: CASSSRVRVVNTEAFF; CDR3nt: TGTGCCAGCAGCTCGCGCGTCAGGGTAGTGAACACTGAAGCTTTCTTT
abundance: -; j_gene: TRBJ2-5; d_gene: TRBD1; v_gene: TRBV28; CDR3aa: CASSPTTGTAYPTTQYF; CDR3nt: TGTGCCAGCAGTCCTACTACCGGGACAGCGTATCCCACAACCCAGTACTTC
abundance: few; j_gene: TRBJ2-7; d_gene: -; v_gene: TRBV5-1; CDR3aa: CASSISPPRDSPSYEQYF; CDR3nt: TGCGCCAGCAGCATCTCCCCTCCCCGGGACTCTCCTTCCTACGAGCAGTACTTC